The sequence of this T cell receptor beta chain was determined in a study of blood T cell repertoires in COVID-19. V was pared by 9 bases and J by 1 base, with 2 bases of the junction left unmatched. Per the germline V gene, CDR1 is MNHNY and CDR2 is SVGAGI (reference sequence). The CDR3 spans 12 residues. Libraries were prepared by immunoSEQ multiplex PCR; TCRdb keeps only in-frame clonotypes and omits some of them. The sample includes about 250,000 clones, around 89% seen only once; the top ten take approximately 0.84%. V is TRBV6-6 and J is TRBJ1-2; 7 bases line up with TRBD1. This receptor was identified in a man under 40 with acute or convalescent COVID-19. Sample: peripheral blood. The CDR3 protein is CASTGDNYGYTF. In DNA, the CDR3 is TGTGCCAGTACAGGGGATAACTATGGCTACACCTTC.